Below, 3 T cell receptor beta chains from the same sample are listed, as sequenced in a study of blood T cell repertoires in COVID-19 (dated by TCRdb to the early 2020s). The library was produced with the immunoSEQ multiplex PCR assay. TCRdb took this table from immuneACCESS and kept in-frame rearrangements with V and J called. Such tables lack part of the clones; where checked against another copy, unresolved V genes explain under half of the gap, and the rest is unexplained. Counted in this sample were 150,000 or so clones; over 70% of them appeared once. The biggest ten clones account for around 10% of the sample. Material for sequencing was PBMCs or T cells enriched from blood (not recorded which). The source of these receptors is a man aged 45-60 years who had recovered from COVID-19.

The chain links TRBV14 to TRBJ2-7, with D possibly being TRBD1 (5 bases). V was cut by 3 bases and J by 7 bases, with 13 bases left in between. CDR1 is SGHDN and CDR2 is FVKESK in the germline V gene. There are 13 residues in the CDR3. CDR3 nucleotide sequence: TGTGCCAGCAGCCAGACCAGGGTCGGGGAGCAGTACTTC. The encoded protein is CASSQTRVGEQYF.

V is TRBV6-1 and J is TRBJ1-5; D not resolved. This CDR3 comprises 12 residues. Germline CDR1 and CDR2: MNHNS and SASEGT. Trimming took 3 bases from V and 6 from J, leaving 6 bases between them. CDR3 loop: CASSDRRQPQHF. The CDR3 DNA follows: TGTGCCAGCAGTGACAGGCGTCAGCCCCAGCATTTT.

The V gene is TRBV5-1, the J gene TRBJ2-2, with D possibly TRBD2 on 5 matching bases. Deletions cut 4 bases from V and 6 bases from J, with 10 bases between. The CDR3 extends over 13 amino acids. Germline V lookup: CDR1 SGHRS, CDR2 YFSETQ. In DNA form, the CDR3 reads TGCGCCAGCAGCGGAGGTAGAGCCGGGGAGCTGTTTTTT. Its translation: CASSGGRAGELFF.